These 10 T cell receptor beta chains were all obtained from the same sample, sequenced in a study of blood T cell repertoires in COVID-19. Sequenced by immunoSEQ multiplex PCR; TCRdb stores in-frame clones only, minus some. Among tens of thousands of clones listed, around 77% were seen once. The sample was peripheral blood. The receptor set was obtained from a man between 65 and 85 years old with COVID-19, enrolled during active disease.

The CDR3 here is CASSILTGVGNTIYF. CDR3 DNA sequence: TGTGCCAGCAGCATCCTGACAGGGGTCGGAAACACCATATATTTT. The rearrangement uses TRBV7-2 and TRBJ1-3, with 8 positions matching TRBD1. Trimming at V came to 5 bases and at J to 4 bases, leaving 7 bases not matched to a gene. The length of the CDR3 is 15 residues. Looked up from germline, CDR1 is SGHTA and CDR2 is FQGNSA. The variable domain in full, with the rest retrieved from reference TRBV7-2 and TRBJ1-3, is GAGVSQSPSNKVTEKGKDVELRCDPISGHTALYWYRQSLGQGLEFLIYFQGNSAPDKSGLPSDRFSAERTGGSVSTLTIQRTQQEDSAVYLCASSILTGVGNTIYFGEGSWLTVV.

The CDR3 reads CASSLAGNQPQHF. CDR3 DNA: TGTGCCAGCAGCTTGGCCGGGAATCAGCCCCAGCATTTT. The chain links TRBV5-4 to TRBJ1-5; no definite D call. Per germline, CDR1 SGHNT and CDR2 YYREEE (reference sequence). CDR3 length: 13 residues. Trimming removed 0 bases from V and 4 bases from J, with 5 bases in between.

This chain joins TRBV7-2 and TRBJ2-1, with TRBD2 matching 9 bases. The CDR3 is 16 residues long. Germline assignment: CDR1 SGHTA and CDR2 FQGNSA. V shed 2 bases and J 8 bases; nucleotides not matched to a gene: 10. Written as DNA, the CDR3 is TGTGCCAGCAGCTTACAACTCCCGGGACTAGCTGATGAGCAGTTCTTC. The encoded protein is CASSLQLPGLADEQFF.

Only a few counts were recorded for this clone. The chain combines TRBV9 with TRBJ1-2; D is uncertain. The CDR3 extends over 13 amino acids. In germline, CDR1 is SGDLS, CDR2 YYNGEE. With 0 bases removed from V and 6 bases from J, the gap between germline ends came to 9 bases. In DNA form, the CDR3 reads TGTGCCAGCAGCGTAGATTTGGGAGATGGCTACACCTTC. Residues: CASSVDLGDGYTF.

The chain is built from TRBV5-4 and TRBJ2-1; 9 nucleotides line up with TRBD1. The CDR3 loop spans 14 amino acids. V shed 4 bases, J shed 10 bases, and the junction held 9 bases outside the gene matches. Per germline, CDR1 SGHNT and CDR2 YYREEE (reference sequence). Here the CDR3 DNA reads TGTGCCAGCAGCGATCAAACAGGGGGCGACGAGCAGTTCTTC. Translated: CASSDQTGGDEQFF.

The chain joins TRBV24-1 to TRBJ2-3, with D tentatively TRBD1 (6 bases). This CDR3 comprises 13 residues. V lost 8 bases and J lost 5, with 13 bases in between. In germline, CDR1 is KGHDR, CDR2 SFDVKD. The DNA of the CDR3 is TGTGCCACCATTCCGGGACACGGAGATACGCAGTATTTT. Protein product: CATIPGHGDTQYF.

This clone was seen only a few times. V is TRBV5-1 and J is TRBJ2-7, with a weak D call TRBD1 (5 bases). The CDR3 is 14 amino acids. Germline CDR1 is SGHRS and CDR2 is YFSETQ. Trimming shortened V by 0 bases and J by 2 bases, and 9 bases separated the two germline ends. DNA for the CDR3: TGCGCCAGCAGCTTGGGACAGATCACCTACGAGCAGTACTTC. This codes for CASSLGQITYEQYF.

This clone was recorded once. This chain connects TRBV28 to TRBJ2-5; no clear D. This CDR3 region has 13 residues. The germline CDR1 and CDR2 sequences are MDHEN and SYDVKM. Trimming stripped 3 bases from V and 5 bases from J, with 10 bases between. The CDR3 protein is CASSLGQAETQYF. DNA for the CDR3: TGTGCCAGCAGTTTGGGTCAGGCTGAGACCCAGTACTTC.

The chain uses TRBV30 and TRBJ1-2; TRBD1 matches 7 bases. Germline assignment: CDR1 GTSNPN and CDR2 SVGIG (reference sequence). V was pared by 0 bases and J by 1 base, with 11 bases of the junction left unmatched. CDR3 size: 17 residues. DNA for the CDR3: TGTGCCTGGAGTGTAGGACAGGCACAAAGCCATAACTATGGCTACACCTTC. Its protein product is CAWSVGQAQSHNYGYTF.

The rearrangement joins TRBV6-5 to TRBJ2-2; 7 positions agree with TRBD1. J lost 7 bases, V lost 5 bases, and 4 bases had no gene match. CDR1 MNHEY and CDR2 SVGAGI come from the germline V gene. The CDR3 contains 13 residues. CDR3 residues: CASSPQGFGELFF. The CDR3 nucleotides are TGTGCCAGCAGTCCACAGGGGTTCGGGGAGCTGTTTTTT.